The 19 T cell receptor beta chains below come from one sample, sequenced in a study of blood T cell repertoires in COVID-19. Repertoires were generated with immunoSEQ multiplex PCR, while TCRdb's copy carries only in-frame clones and drops some. In the table there are about 180,000 clones, roughly 82% of which are singletons. What was sequenced was PBMCs or T cells enriched from blood (not recorded which). The receptors were sampled from a woman in her twenties or thirties who had recovered from COVID-19.

V and J are TRBV27 and TRBJ2-7, with no clear D. Trimming cost V 2 bases and J 2 bases, with 7 bases left between them. The CDR3 is 13 amino acids. The V gene's germline CDR1 is MNHEY and CDR2 SMNVEV (reference sequence). Here the CDR3 DNA reads TGTGCCAGCAGTTTAAGTCACACCTACGAGCAGTACTTC. The encoded protein is CASSLSHTYEQYF.

The count of this clone is one. This CDR3 is CASSRVQSLYNEQFF. The DNA for the CDR3 is TGTGCCAGCAGCCGCGTTCAATCCCTCTACAATGAGCAGTTCTTC. The chain employs TRBV28 and TRBJ2-1; D is unclear. With 6 bases removed from V and 3 bases from J, the gap between germline ends came to 15 bases. CDR1 MDHEN and CDR2 SYDVKM come from the germline V gene. The CDR3 length is 15 residues.

The gene calls are TRBV3-1 (or the pseudogene TRBV3-2) and TRBJ2-7, with 10 bases identical to TRBD2. Germline trimming cut 3 bases from V and 0 bases from J; bases unmatched to any gene: 5. This CDR3 is built from 16 residues. Germline-derived CDR1 and CDR2 are LGHDT and YNNKEL (reference sequence). CDR3 amino acids: CASSHWTSGFSYEQYF. In DNA form, the CDR3 reads TGTGCCAGCAGCCATTGGACTAGCGGATTCTCCTACGAGCAGTACTTC.

The chain has TRBV11-2 and TRBJ2-1; TRBD2 is a possible D gene (6 bases). Germline CDR1 and CDR2: SGHAT and FQNNGV. The CDR3 consists of 15 residues. V lost 3 bases, J lost 2 bases, and 11 bases lay in between. The CDR3 protein is CASSFSGLTYNEQFF. The CDR3 DNA is TGTGCCAGCAGCTTTTCGGGACTGACCTACAATGAGCAGTTCTTC. The full variable domain, rest sourced from reference TRBV11-2 and TRBJ2-1, is EAGVAQSPRYKIIEKRQSVAFWCNPISGHATLYWYQQILGQGPKLLIQFQNNGVVDDSQLPKDRFSAERLKGVDSTLKIQPAKLEDSAVYLCASSFSGLTYNEQFFGPGTRLTVL.

This clone appeared a single time. This chain joins TRBV25-1 and TRBJ2-3; a possible D gene is TRBD1 (6 bases). This CDR3 region has 14 residues. Germline V gives CDR1 MGHDK, CDR2 SYGVNS. The V end lost 8 bases, the J end lost 2 bases, and 14 bases lay between the germline ends. In DNA form, the CDR3 reads TGTGCCAGCGCCCGGGGACAAAACACAGATACGCAGTATTTT. Its translation is CASARGQNTDTQYF.

This rearrangement joins TRBV19 to TRBJ2-7; 7 nucleotides align to TRBD2. The CDR3 loop spans 15 amino acids. The V segment lost 3 bases and the J segment 1 base; nucleotides outside the gene matches: 6. Germline CDR1 is LNHDA and CDR2 is SQIVND (reference sequence). In DNA form, the CDR3 reads TGTGCCAGTAGTATCTCAGCGGGAATATCCTACGAGCAGTACTTC. Its protein is CASSISAGISYEQYF.

This clone was observed a few times. The gene calls are TRBV2 and TRBJ2-3, with TRBD1 identical over 7 bases. Germline trimming cut 6 bases from V and 1 base from J; bases unmatched to any gene: 4. The V gene's germline CDR1 is SNHLY and CDR2 FYNNEI. This CDR3 comprises 14 residues. CDR3 loop: CASSPTGGTDTQYF. The CDR3 coding sequence is TGTGCCAGCAGCCCTACAGGGGGCACAGATACGCAGTATTTT. The full variable domain, completed using reference TRBV2 and TRBJ2-3, is EPEVTQTPSHQVTQMGQEVILRCVPISNHLYFYWYRQILGQKVEFLVSFYNNEISEKSEIFDDQFSVERPDGSNFTLKIRSTKLEDSAMYFCASSPTGGTDTQYFGPGTRLTVL.

The rearrangement uses TRBV6-5 and TRBJ1-2, with D possibly TRBD1 on 5 matching bases. CDR3 length: 15 amino acids. The germline gives CDR1 MNHEY, CDR2 SVGAGI. V gave up 2 bases and J gave up 4 bases, with 14 bases separating them. CDR3 DNA: TGTGCCAGCAGTTACGTGGCAGGGAATAGCTATGGCTACACCTTC. Residues: CASSYVAGNSYGYTF.

V usage is TRBV28 and J usage is TRBJ1-3; D remains ambiguous. This CDR3 contains 15 residues. Trimming took off 5 bases at V and 0 bases at J, with 11 bases between the two ends. CDR1 and CDR2 (germline): MDHEN, SYDVKM. The CDR3: CASSDDKLSGNTIYF. DNA for the CDR3: TGTGCCAGCAGTGATGATAAGCTCTCTGGAAACACCATATATTTT. The entire variable domain, with the rest obtained from reference TRBV28 and TRBJ1-3, is as follows: DVKVTQSSRYLVKRTGEKVFLECVQDMDHENMFWYRQDPGLGLRLIYFSYDVKMKEKGDIPEGYSVSREKKERFSLILESASTNQTSMYLCASSDDKLSGNTIYFGEGSWLTVV.

V usage is TRBV3-1 (or the pseudogene TRBV3-2) and J usage is TRBJ2-1, with 15 bases aligning to TRBD2. With 0 bases clipped from V and 0 bases from J, the junction kept 6 bases outside the gene matches. Germline V gives CDR1 LGHDT, CDR2 YNNKEL (reference sequence). The CDR3 loop spans 20 amino acids. This chain's CDR3 is CASSQDYGLAGGSSYNEQFF. CDR3 nucleotide sequence: TGTGCCAGCAGCCAAGATTATGGACTAGCGGGAGGGAGCTCCTACAATGAGCAGTTCTTC.

The chain couples TRBV5-1 to TRBJ2-5; tentatively, D is TRBD2 (5 bases). The CDR3 sequence is 12 residues long. V lost 3 bases, J lost 4 bases, and 7 bases lay in between. Germline V CDR1 and CDR2: SGHRS, YFSETQ. As DNA, the CDR3 is TGCGCCAGCAGCTCTGAGGGAGAGACCCAGTACTTC. As protein: CASSSEGETQYF. Supplemented by reference TRBV5-1 and TRBJ2-5, the full variable domain reads KAGVTQTPRYLIKTRGQQVTLSCSPISGHRSVSWYQQTPGQGLQFLFEYFSETQRNKGNFPGRFSGRQFSNSRSEMNVSTLELGDSALYLCASSSEGETQYFGPGTRLLVL.

The chain uses TRBV9 and TRBJ2-2; 9 nucleotides match TRBD1. CDR1 is SGDLS and CDR2 is YYNGEE in the germline V gene. The CDR3 sequence is 16 residues long. V was clipped by 3 bases and J by 3 bases; unmatched bases: 6. CDR3: CASSAQTGGDTGELFF. DNA for the CDR3: TGTGCCAGCAGCGCCCAGACAGGGGGAGACACCGGGGAGCTGTTTTTT. Using reference TRBV9 and TRBJ2-2 for the parts outside the CDR3, the full variable domain is DSGVTQTPKHLITATGQRVTLRCSPRSGDLSVYWYQQSLDQGLQFLIQYYNGEERAKGNILERFSAQQFPDLHSELNLSSLELGDSALYFCASSAQTGGDTGELFFGEGSRLTVL.

V gene TRBV2 combines with J gene TRBJ2-2; TRBD1 is a possible D gene (5 bases). Trimming pared 2 bases from V and 3 bases from J, leaving 13 bases between. This CDR3 has 16 residues. Germline CDR1 SNHLY, CDR2 FYNNEI. CDR3 DNA sequence: TGTGCCAGCAGTGAACAGGGTGGTGGGGACACCGGGGAGCTGTTTTTT. It is translated as CASSEQGGGDTGELFF.

The V gene is TRBV7-8, the J gene TRBJ1-1; 8 bases fit TRBD1. CDR1 is SGHVS, CDR2 FQNEAQ, per germline. The CDR3 is 16 residues long. Losses at the gene ends were 5 bases for V and 0 bases for J; bases not matched to a gene: 8. CDR3: CASSTGTGYMNTEAFF. The CDR3 DNA is TGTGCCAGCAGCACCGGGACAGGTTACATGAACACTGAAGCTTTCTTT.

The CDR3 loop reads CASREGGENTEAFF. The CDR3 DNA reads TGTGCCAGTAGGGAAGGGGGCGAGAACACTGAAGCTTTCTTT. V gene TRBV19 combines with J gene TRBJ1-1; TRBD1 matches at 7 bases. Trimming took 6 bases from V and 1 from J; bases not matched to a gene: 5. The germline CDR1 and CDR2 sequences are LNHDA and SQIVND (reference sequence). This CDR3 has 14 residues. Supplemented by reference TRBV19 and TRBJ1-1, the full variable domain reads DGGITQSPKYLFRKEGQNVTLSCEQNLNHDAMYWYRQDPGQGLRLIYYSQIVNDFQKGDIAEGYSVSREKKESFPLTVTSAQKNPTAFYLCASREGGENTEAFFGQGTRLTVV.

The chain recombines TRBV5-1 with TRBJ2-2; TRBD2 might be the D (5 bases). The CDR3 covers 15 residues. Germline V gene sequence: CDR1 SGHRS, CDR2 YFSETQ. V was pared by 0 bases and J by 5 bases, with 11 bases between. The CDR3 nucleotides are TGCGCCAGCAGCTTGGAAGGACTTACGACCGGGGAGCTGTTTTTT. Its protein product is CASSLEGLTTGELFF. Looking up the rest from reference TRBV5-1 and TRBJ2-2 gives the full variable domain: KAGVTQTPRYLIKTRGQQVTLSCSPISGHRSVSWYQQTPGQGLQFLFEYFSETQRNKGNFPGRFSGRQFSNSRSEMNVSTLELGDSALYLCASSLEGLTTGELFFGEGSRLTVL.

This clone turned up a few times. The genes are TRBV3-1 (or the pseudogene TRBV3-2) and TRBJ1-1; 7 bases are shared with TRBD1. The V gene's germline CDR1 is LGHDT and CDR2 YNNKEL (reference sequence). Germline trimming cut 3 bases from V and 5 bases from J; bases unmatched to any gene: 18. The CDR3 has 18 amino acids. CDR3 loop: CASSHGGPGQSLMTEAFF. CDR3 bases: TGTGCCAGCAGCCATGGTGGACCGGGACAGTCCCTTATGACTGAAGCTTTCTTT.

The V gene is TRBV4-1, the J gene TRBJ1-4, with TRBD1 matching over 7 bases. Germline V gene sequence: CDR1 MGHRA, CDR2 YSYEKL. The V gene end was trimmed by 1 base and the J gene end by 10 bases; junction bases not matched to a gene: 12. The CDR3 has 16 amino acids. The CDR3 reads CASSQVERNRGGKLFF. In DNA form, the CDR3 reads TGCGCCAGCAGCCAAGTTGAACGGAACAGGGGAGGAAAACTGTTTTTT.

The rearrangement uses TRBV19 and TRBJ2-7; a weak D match, TRBD1 (6 bases). Germline V lookup: CDR1 LNHDA, CDR2 SQIVND (reference sequence). The V and J ends lost 5 bases and 5 bases respectively, with 19 bases between them. The CDR3 extends over 15 amino acids. Written as DNA, the CDR3 is TGTGCCAGTAGTCAATACAGGGTCCCCGGGGACGAGCAGTACTTC. Translated: CASSQYRVPGDEQYF.